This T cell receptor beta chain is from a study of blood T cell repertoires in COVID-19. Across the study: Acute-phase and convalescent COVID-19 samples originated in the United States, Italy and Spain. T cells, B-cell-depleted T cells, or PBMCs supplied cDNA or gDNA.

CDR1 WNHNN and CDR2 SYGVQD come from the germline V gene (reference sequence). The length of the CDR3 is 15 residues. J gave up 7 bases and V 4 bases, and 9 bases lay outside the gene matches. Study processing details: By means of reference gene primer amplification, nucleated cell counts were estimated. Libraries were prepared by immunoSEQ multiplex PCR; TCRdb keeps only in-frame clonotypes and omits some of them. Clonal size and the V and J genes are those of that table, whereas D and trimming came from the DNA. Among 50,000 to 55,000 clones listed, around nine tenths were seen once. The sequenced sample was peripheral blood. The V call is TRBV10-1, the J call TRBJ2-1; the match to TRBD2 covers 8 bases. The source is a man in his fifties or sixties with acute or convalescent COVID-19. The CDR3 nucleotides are TGCGCCAGCAGTGCCCGTAGCGGGACTGGGAATGAGCAGTTCTTC. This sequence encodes CASSARSGTGNEQFF.